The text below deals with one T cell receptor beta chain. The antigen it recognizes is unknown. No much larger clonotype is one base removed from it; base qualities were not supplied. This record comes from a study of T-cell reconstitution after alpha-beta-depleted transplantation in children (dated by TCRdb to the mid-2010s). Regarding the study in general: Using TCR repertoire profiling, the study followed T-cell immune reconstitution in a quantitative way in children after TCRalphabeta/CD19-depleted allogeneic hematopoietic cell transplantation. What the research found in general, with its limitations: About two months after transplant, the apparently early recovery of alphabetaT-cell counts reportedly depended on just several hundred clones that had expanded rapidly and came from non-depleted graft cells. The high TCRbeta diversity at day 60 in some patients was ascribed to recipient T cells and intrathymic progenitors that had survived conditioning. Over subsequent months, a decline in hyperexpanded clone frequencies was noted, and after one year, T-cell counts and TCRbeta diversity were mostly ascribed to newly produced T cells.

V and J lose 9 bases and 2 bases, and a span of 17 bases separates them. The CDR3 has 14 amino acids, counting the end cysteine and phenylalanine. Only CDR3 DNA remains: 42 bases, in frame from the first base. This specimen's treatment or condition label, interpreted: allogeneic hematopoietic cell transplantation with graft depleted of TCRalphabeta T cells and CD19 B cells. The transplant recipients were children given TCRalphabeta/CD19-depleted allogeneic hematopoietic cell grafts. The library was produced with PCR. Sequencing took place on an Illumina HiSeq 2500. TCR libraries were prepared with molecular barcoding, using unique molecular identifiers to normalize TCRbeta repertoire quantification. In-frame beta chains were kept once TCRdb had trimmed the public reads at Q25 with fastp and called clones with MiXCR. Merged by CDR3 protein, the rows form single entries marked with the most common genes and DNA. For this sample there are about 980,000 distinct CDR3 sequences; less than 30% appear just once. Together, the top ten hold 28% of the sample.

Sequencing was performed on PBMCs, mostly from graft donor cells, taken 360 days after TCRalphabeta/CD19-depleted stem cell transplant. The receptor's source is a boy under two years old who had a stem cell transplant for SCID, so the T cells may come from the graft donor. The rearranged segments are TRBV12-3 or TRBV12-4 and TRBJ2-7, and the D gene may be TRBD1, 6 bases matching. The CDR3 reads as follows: CASRDPGHPYEQYF. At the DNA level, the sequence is TGTGCCAGTAGGGACCCGGGACACCCCTACGAGCAGTACTTC.